The subject of this entry is one T cell receptor (beta chain). Its matching antigen is unknown. Naivety among CD8 cells was defined by CD45RO negativity and positive CCR7 selection, thereby excluding terminally differentiated effector memory CD45RA+ cells. Donors had no recently reported acute infections or vaccinations and were HIV-negative. The repertoire was sequenced with immunoSEQ multiplex PCR; TCRdb's copy has only in-frame clones and lacks some. The sample yields over 2,000,000 clones, approximately 92% seen once. These data come from a study of shared clonotypes between healthy human individuals. Study-wide background: Researchers assigned three CD4 naive, three CD4 memory, two CD8 naive and one CD8 memory plate to each donor.

Points from the study as a whole: With a handful of donors compared, 4.5% to 6.5% of naive CD4 clonotypes were shared.

V gave up 4 bases and J gave up 9 bases, with 13 bases separating them. CDR1 is SQVTM, CDR2 ANQGSEA, per germline. The CDR3 runs to 12 residues. This chain uses TRBV29-1 with TRBJ2-1, with D unclear. The sequence came from a man aged 18 to 30 in good health. Some clones in this sample may be carry-over from other donors' samples. The specimen was naive CD8+ T cells from PBMCs. The CDR3 DNA reads as TGCAGCGTTGTCATTATAGGGCTTGAGCAGTTCTTC. It translates to CSVVIIGLEQFF.